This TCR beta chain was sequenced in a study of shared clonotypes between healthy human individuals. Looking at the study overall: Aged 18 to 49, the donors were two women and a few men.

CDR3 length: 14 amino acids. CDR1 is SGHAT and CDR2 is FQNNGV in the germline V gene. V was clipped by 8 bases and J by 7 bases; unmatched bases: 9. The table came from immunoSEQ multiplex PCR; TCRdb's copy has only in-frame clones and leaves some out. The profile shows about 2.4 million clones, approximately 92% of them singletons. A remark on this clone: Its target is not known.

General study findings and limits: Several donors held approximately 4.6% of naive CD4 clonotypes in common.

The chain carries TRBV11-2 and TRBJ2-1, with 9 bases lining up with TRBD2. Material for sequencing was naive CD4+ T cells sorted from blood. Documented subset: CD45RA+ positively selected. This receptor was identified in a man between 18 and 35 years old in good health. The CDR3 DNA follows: TGTGCCAGCTGGCGGGGGGGCCGCGGGAATGAGCAGTTCTTC. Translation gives CASWRGGRGNEQFF.